The TCR beta chain described here comes from a study of post-analysis software for immune sequencing data. About the study: Relapsing-remitting, secondary progressive and progressive-relapsing forms of multiple sclerosis all featured among disease courses. General study results and limits: Controls had lower frequencies than patients of 4 or 5 TRBV segments, which included TRBV5-6, TRBV5-1 and TRBV20-1.

This clonotype has more than one count but fewer than ten. Its antigen remains unknown. TCR beta libraries were prepared from cDNA with unique molecular identifiers. From the PCR reads, TCRdb called clonotypes with MiXCR, one entry per CDR3 protein. The table has more than 350,000 distinct CDR3 sequences, less than 40% seen once; the top ten hold 6% to 9%. V lost 4 bases and J lost 8; bases outside the gene matches: 10. The CDR3 totals 13 residues. Germline loops: CDR1 SQVTM, CDR2 ANQGSEA. The sequence was collected from a girl aged 2 to 9 with multiple sclerosis. V is TRBV29-1 and J is TRBJ1-2, with 7 bases that match TRBD1. Sequencing was done on a sample of blood. In nucleotides, the CDR3 is TGCAGCGTTGCAGTTGACAGGGAACGGGGCTACACCTTC. This gives the protein CSVAVDRERGYTF. Filled out from reference TRBV29-1 and TRBJ1-2, the complete variable domain reads SAVISQKPSRDICQRGTSLTIQCQVDSQVTMMFWYRQQPGQSLTLIATANQGSEATYESGFVIDKFPISRPNLTFSTLTVSNMSPEDSSIYLCSVAVDRERGYTFGSGTRLTVV.